These T cell receptor beta chains were read from a single sample in a study of control samples from healthy donors and cancer patients. The protocol was immunoSEQ multiplex PCR, while the TCRdb copy is restricted to in-frame clones and leaves out a portion. Counted here are about 120,000 clones, about 88% occurring once; the ten biggest clones make up over 2%. Source material: blood. The receptors derive from a woman aged 70-85 years in good health. Each CDR3 is given with its conserved first and last residue. Each record gives: D gene, J gene, V gene, clone size, CDR3 DNA, CDR3 protein. D genes are given only for firm matches. Expanded clones get a size class; other rows say once, few or many, or leave the size out.

D: TRBD1; J: TRBJ1-3; V: TRBV11-2; size: NA; DNA: TGTGCCAGCAGCCGGGACAGGGTTTCCGGAAACACCATATATTTT; CDR3: CASSRDRVSGNTIYF
D: TRBD2; J: TRBJ2-7; V: TRBV9; size: NA; DNA: TGTGCCAGCAGCGAGACTAGCGTCCACGAGCAGTACTTC; CDR3: CASSETSVHEQYF
D: TRBD2; J: TRBJ2-5; V: TRBV7-9; size: NA; DNA: TGTGCCAGCAGCTTCTCGCTAGCGGGGGGGCCCGGGGAGACCCAGTACTTC; CDR3: CASSFSLAGGPGETQYF
D: TRBD1; J: TRBJ2-7; V: TRBV19; size: NA; DNA: TGTGCCAGTAGTGTAAACAGGGGAATCGGAGAGCAGTACTTC; CDR3: CASSVNRGIGEQYF
D: NA; J: TRBJ2-3; V: TRBV5-6; size: NA; DNA: TGTGCCAGCAGCGGGGGTTTAGCCGTTCCGCGCAGGGATACGCAGTATTTT; CDR3: CASSGGLAVPRRDTQYF
D: NA; J: TRBJ1-6; V: TRBV5-1; size: NA; DNA: TGCGCCAGCAGCTTGGAAGGGAGATCCTATAATTCACCCCTCCACTTT; CDR3: CASSLEGRSYNSPLHF
D: TRBD2; J: TRBJ2-3; V: TRBV5-1; size: NA; DNA: TGCGCCAGCAGCTTGGCCAGGCGGGGGACAGATACGCAGTATTTT; CDR3: CASSLARRGTDTQYF
D: NA; J: TRBJ1-4; V: TRBV19; size: NA; DNA: TGTGCCAGTAGAAGTGACAGGACTAATGAAAAACTGTTTTTT; CDR3: CASRSDRTNEKLFF
D: TRBD1; J: TRBJ1-5; V: TRBV11-2; size: NA; DNA: TGTGCCAGCAGCTTAACTCCAGGACAGGGGGATCAGCCCCAGCATTTT; CDR3: CASSLTPGQGDQPQHF
D: TRBD2; J: TRBJ2-7; V: TRBV7-6; size: NA; DNA: TGTGCCAGCAGCTTTGGAGGTGCGGGGGGGGAGCAGTACTTC; CDR3: CASSFGGAGGEQYF
D: NA; J: TRBJ1-1; V: TRBV10-3; size: NA; DNA: TGTGCCATCAGCCCCCGCGGGGTGCTCGACACTGAAGCTTTCTTT; CDR3: CAISPRGVLDTEAFF
D: NA; J: TRBJ1-2; V: TRBV2; size: few; DNA: TGTGCCAGCACCCCGATGGGGGGCAACTATGGCTACACCTTC; CDR3: CASTPMGGNYGYTF
D: NA; J: TRBJ2-3; V: TRBV4-1; size: NA; DNA: TGCGCCAGCAGCCCCCCCGGGTCTCGCACAGATACGCAGTATTTT; CDR3: CASSPPGSRTDTQYF
D: NA; J: TRBJ2-7; V: TRBV19; size: NA; DNA: TGTGCCAGTAGTGGGGACACGACGTACGAGCAGTACTTC; CDR3: CASSGDTTYEQYF
D: NA; J: TRBJ1-3; V: TRBV11-2; size: NA; DNA: TGTGCCAGCAGCTTAGACAGTTTCGGAAACACCATATATTTT; CDR3: CASSLDSFGNTIYF
D: NA; J: TRBJ1-6; V: TRBV5-8; size: NA; DNA: TGTGCCAGCAGCCGGGGGGGGACCGAGAATTCACCCCTCCACTTT; CDR3: CASSRGGTENSPLHF
D: NA; J: TRBJ2-7; V: TRBV20-1; size: NA; DNA: TGCAGTGCTAGTGATGGGACAAGGGGTTCCTACGAGCAGTACTTC; CDR3: CSASDGTRGSYEQYF
D: NA; J: TRBJ2-3; V: TRBV7-9; size: NA; DNA: TGTGCCAGCAGCCCCATACAGGGAATCACAGATACGCAGTATTTT; CDR3: CASSPIQGITDTQYF
D: NA; J: TRBJ1-1; V: TRBV18; size: NA; DNA: TGTGCCAGCTCAACGAACCGAGACACTGAAGCTTTCTTT; CDR3: CASSTNRDTEAFF
D: NA; J: TRBJ2-3; V: TRBV5-4; size: NA; DNA: TGTGCCAGCAGCTTAGTAGTGGGTAGCGGCACAGATACGCAGTATTTT; CDR3: CASSLVVGSGTDTQYF
D: TRBD2; J: TRBJ2-1; V: TRBV7-8; size: NA; DNA: TGTGCCAGCAGCTCGAGCGGGGAATCCTACAATGAGCAGTTCTTC; CDR3: CASSSSGESYNEQFF
D: NA; J: TRBJ2-5; V: TRBV28; size: NA; DNA: TGTGCCAGCAGTTCGGGTGGGGGCCACCAAGAGACCCAGTACTTC; CDR3: CASSSGGGHQETQYF
D: NA; J: TRBJ1-1; V: TRBV7-9; size: NA; DNA: TGTGCCAGCAGCTTAGGAGGGACGGTAAACACTGAAGCTTTCTTT; CDR3: CASSLGGTVNTEAFF
D: NA; J: TRBJ2-1; V: TRBV5-1; size: NA; DNA: TGCGCCAGCAGCTTGAAGGACAGTTGGAATGAGCAGTTCTTC; CDR3: CASSLKDSWNEQFF
D: TRBD2; J: TRBJ2-2; V: TRBV5-1; size: NA; DNA: TGCGCCAGCAGCCGGACTAGCGGGGGAGATGGGGAGCTGTTTTTT; CDR3: CASSRTSGGDGELFF
D: NA; J: TRBJ2-7; V: TRBV3-1/TRBV3-2; size: NA; DNA: TGTGCCAGCAGCTTCCGGGACACGGGTAGTTACGAGCAGTACTTC; CDR3: CASSFRDTGSYEQYF
D: NA; J: TRBJ2-3; V: TRBV15; size: NA; DNA: TGTGCCACCAGCAGAGATGGCAGGGGCGGAGATACGCAGTATTTT; CDR3: CATSRDGRGGDTQYF
D: TRBD2; J: TRBJ2-1; V: TRBV4-1; size: NA; DNA: TGCGCCAGCAGCCAAGGACTAGCCGCAAGCTCCTACAATGAGCAGTTCTTC; CDR3: CASSQGLAASSYNEQFF
D: TRBD2; J: TRBJ2-4; V: TRBV12-5; size: NA; DNA: TGTGCTAGTGGTCCGGGGGGGCGATACATTCAGTACTTC; CDR3: CASGPGGRYIQYF
D: NA; J: TRBJ1-2; V: TRBV15; size: NA; DNA: TGTGCCACCAGCAGAGACTATAACTATGGGAGTAACTATGGCTACACCTTC; CDR3: CATSRDYNYGSNYGYTF
D: NA; J: TRBJ2-5; V: TRBV11-1; size: NA; DNA: TGTGCCAGCAGCTTAGTGCGACAGCAAGAGACCCAGTACTTC; CDR3: CASSLVRQQETQYF
D: TRBD1; J: TRBJ2-3; V: TRBV2; size: NA; DNA: TGTGCCAGCACCCGATTCGGGACAGGGGTTCCAGATACGCAGTATTTT; CDR3: CASTRFGTGVPDTQYF
D: TRBD1; J: TRBJ1-5; V: TRBV5-1; size: NA; DNA: TGCGCCAGCAGCCCGGGACAGGGAGGAGAGCCCCAGCATTTT; CDR3: CASSPGQGGEPQHF
D: NA; J: TRBJ2-7; V: TRBV15; size: NA; DNA: TGTGCCACCAGCGCTGACACCTCCTACGAGCAGTACTTC; CDR3: CATSADTSYEQYF
D: NA; J: TRBJ2-3; V: TRBV5-1; size: once; DNA: TGCGCCAGCAGCTTGGCGGGGGTCAGCACAGATACGCAGTATTTT; CDR3: CASSLAGVSTDTQYF
D: NA; J: TRBJ2-5; V: TRBV12-3/TRBV12-4; size: NA; DNA: TGTGCCAGCAGTCCCACGCGTAAAGAGACCCAGTACTTC; CDR3: CASSPTRKETQYF
D: NA; J: TRBJ1-3; V: TRBV5-1; size: NA; DNA: TGCGCCAGCAGCTTGGATCCGGGGAGAGGCTCTGGAAACACCATATATTTT; CDR3: CASSLDPGRGSGNTIYF
D: NA; J: TRBJ1-1; V: TRBV10-2; size: few; DNA: TGCGCCAGCAGCCAACAGGAGAACACTGAAGCTTTCTTT; CDR3: CASSQQENTEAFF
D: NA; J: TRBJ1-3; V: TRBV10-2; size: NA; DNA: TGCGCCAGCAGTGGTACGGGGCTCGGTGGAAACACCATATATTTT; CDR3: CASSGTGLGGNTIYF
D: NA; J: TRBJ1-2; V: TRBV6-2/TRBV6-3; size: NA; DNA: TGTGCCAGCAGTTATGGGGTCTATGGCTACACCTTC; CDR3: CASSYGVYGYTF
D: TRBD1; J: TRBJ2-5; V: TRBV29-1; size: NA; DNA: TGCAGCGTTGGGGTTTCGGGACAGGGAAAGGAGACCCAGTACTTC; CDR3: CSVGVSGQGKETQYF
D: TRBD2; J: TRBJ2-1; V: TRBV5-8; size: NA; DNA: TGTGCCAGCAGCTTGGGAGCGGGGGCCACTGGGGATGAGCAGTTCTTC; CDR3: CASSLGAGATGDEQFF
D: NA; J: TRBJ1-2; V: TRBV19; size: NA; DNA: TGTGCCAGTAGTAAGGAAGTCGAGGCTAACTATGGCTACACCTTC; CDR3: CASSKEVEANYGYTF
D: TRBD1; J: TRBJ1-1; V: TRBV19; size: NA; DNA: TGTGCCAGTAGTGAAGGACAGGGGGTCCGGAACACTGAAGCTTTCTTT; CDR3: CASSEGQGVRNTEAFF
D: NA; J: TRBJ1-2; V: TRBV6-5; size: NA; DNA: TGTGCCAGCAGTTACGATGGGCAGGGGCGCTATGGCTACACCTTC; CDR3: CASSYDGQGRYGYTF